The entry below describes one T cell receptor beta chain. The read is 3 residues too short to cover the CDR3 end, so that end is filled in from the germline J gene. The data were obtained in a study of T cells in women clearing cervical HPV infection. The repertoire was sequenced with immunoSEQ multiplex PCR; TCRdb's copy has only in-frame clones and lacks some. Here the sample table reports roughly 30,000 clones. CDR3 length equals 15 residues. Germline V lookup: CDR1 SEHNR, CDR2 FQNEAQ (reference sequence). The sequenced sample was blood buffy coat. This chain uses TRBV7-9 with TRBJ1-2; D is unresolved. The TCR sequence derives from a woman aged 18-70 years with a cervical HPV16 infection that either progressed to CIN3+ or cleared (not recorded which). The sequenced CDR3 bases are TGTGCCAGCAGCCCGCTCGGACTAGACTCCTACGAC. It is translated as CASSPLGLDSYD. Given in full, the CDR3 is CASSPLGLDSYDYTF.